The 25 T cell receptor beta chains given below trace back to one sample, sequenced in a study of control samples from healthy donors and cancer patients. The table came from immunoSEQ multiplex PCR; TCRdb's copy has only in-frame clones and leaves some out. The sample yields tens of thousands of clones, roughly 82% seen once. Sequenced: PBMCs. Receptors were obtained from a man in his sixties with head and neck cancer.

The chain carries TRBV6-5 and TRBJ2-7; 8 positions agree with TRBD1. This CDR3 region has 13 residues. The germline V gene encodes CDR1 MNHEY and CDR2 SVGAGI. V was pared by 6 bases and J by 1 base, with 2 bases of the junction left unmatched. The CDR3 region has the DNA TGTGCCAGCAGCGACAGGGGATCCTACGAGCAGTACTTC. It translates to CASSDRGSYEQYF.

The chain recombines TRBV28 with TRBJ2-1; D is uncertain. Germline loops: CDR1 MDHEN, CDR2 SYDVKM. The V end was cut by 6 bases, the J end by 8 bases, with 11 bases between. This CDR3 comprises 12 residues. The CDR3 bases are TGTGCCAGCAGCCCCCCCGAATATGAGCAGTTCTTC. Its protein is CASSPPEYEQFF.

The rearrangement uses TRBV6-5 and TRBJ2-7, with 8 bases that match TRBD1. Germline CDR1 and CDR2: MNHEY and SVGAGI. The J segment lost 5 bases and the V segment lost 5 bases, leaving 5 bases of the junction unmatched. This CDR3 region has 13 residues. CDR3 residues: CASSRQGTNEQYF. DNA for the CDR3: TGTGCCAGCAGTCGACAGGGGACAAACGAGCAGTACTTC.

This chain connects TRBV5-1 to TRBJ1-1, with D tentatively TRBD1 (5 bases). The CDR3 is made up of 14 amino acids. V gave up 6 bases and J gave up 1 base, with 13 bases separating them. CDR1 is SGHRS and CDR2 is YFSETQ in the germline V gene. The CDR3 bases are TGCGCCAGCAACCGAGGGGAGCCGAACACTGAAGCTTTCTTT. Translated, it gives CASNRGEPNTEAFF. Full variable domain (remainder filled in from reference TRBV5-1 and TRBJ1-1): KAGVTQTPRYLIKTRGQQVTLSCSPISGHRSVSWYQQTPGQGLQFLFEYFSETQRNKGNFPGRFSGRQFSNSRSEMNVSTLELGDSALYLCASNRGEPNTEAFFGQGTRLTVV.

The gene calls are TRBV29-1 and TRBJ2-5; 13 bases line up with TRBD2. Germline V gives CDR1 SQVTM, CDR2 ANQGSEA. This CDR3 spans 15 amino acids. With V trimmed by 3 bases and J by 5 bases, 6 bases remained unmatched. The DNA for the CDR3 is TGCAGCGTTGATTCAGGACTAGCGGGAGAGGAGACCCAGTACTTC. Translated, it gives CSVDSGLAGEETQYF.

The V call is TRBV2, the J call TRBJ2-5; D may correspond to TRBD1 or TRBD2 (7 bases each). Germline CDR1 reads SNHLY; CDR2 reads FYNNEI. There are 17 residues in the CDR3. V was cut by 6 bases and J by 5 bases, with 25 bases left in between. The CDR3 bases are TGTGCCAGCAGCACCCCAGGAAGGGAGGGGGCTAAGGAGACCCAGTACTTC. It translates to CASSTPGREGAKETQYF.

The gene calls are TRBV6-5 and TRBJ2-7, with a possible D match to TRBD2 (5 bases). The CDR3 consists of 14 residues. The germline V gene encodes CDR1 MNHEY and CDR2 SVGAGI. The germline V and J ends were trimmed by 5 bases and 5 bases, with 16 bases remaining between them. The CDR3 sequence: CASSPRDTKDEQYF. Written as DNA, the CDR3 is TGTGCCAGCAGTCCTCGGGATACAAAGGACGAGCAGTACTTC.

This rearrangement joins TRBV6-8 to TRBJ1-1; no firm D call. The germline V and J ends were trimmed by 7 bases and 1 base, with 22 bases remaining between them. Germline V gene lookup returns CDR1 MNHGY and CDR2 SAAAGT. This CDR3 is 17 amino acids long. The CDR3 region is CASTINSWRNPNTEAFF. The CDR3 DNA follows: TGTGCCAGCACCATAAATTCGTGGCGTAACCCGAACACTGAAGCTTTCTTT.

This sequence joins TRBV18 and TRBJ2-3; weak D call: TRBD2 (6 bases). The germline CDR1 and CDR2 sequences are KGHSH and LQKENI. V lost 2 bases and J 2 bases, leaving 11 bases between the germline ends. This CDR3 has 15 amino acids. The CDR3 DNA follows: TGTGCCAGCTCACCAATGGGACTTGCCACAGATACGCAGTATTTT. Translating gives CASSPMGLATDTQYF.

The rearrangement joins TRBV4-1 to TRBJ2-3, with TRBD2 identical over 13 bases. This CDR3 comprises 17 residues. With V trimmed by 4 bases and J by 8 bases, 12 bases remained unmatched. Germline V gene sequence: CDR1 MGHRA, CDR2 YSYEKL. CDR3 protein: CASSLNPGLAGEGTQYF. The CDR3 DNA reads TGCGCCAGCAGCCTTAACCCCGGACTAGCGGGAGAGGGTACGCAGTATTTT.

The J gene is TRBJ1-1, the V gene TRBV27; 7 nucleotides align to TRBD1. V gave up 2 bases and J gave up 6 bases; unmatched junction bases: 6. This CDR3 contains 14 residues. Germline V gene sequence: CDR1 MNHEY, CDR2 SMNVEV (reference sequence). The CDR3 DNA reads as TGTGCCAGCAGTTTAAAGGGGGCGCGAGCTGAAGCTTTCTTT. It specifies CASSLKGARAEAFF.

V usage is TRBV12-3 or TRBV12-4 and J usage is TRBJ2-7, with D possibly TRBD2 on 6 matching bases. This CDR3 contains 12 residues. The V end was cut by 6 bases, the J end by 2 bases, with 8 bases between. The CDR3 reads CASRTSTYEQYF. The CDR3 DNA sequence: TGTGCCAGCAGGACTAGTACCTACGAGCAGTACTTC.

A few counts support this clone. The rearrangement links TRBV7-2 to TRBJ2-5; 7 positions agree with TRBD2. J lost 1 base, V lost 5 bases, and 7 bases had no gene match. Germline lookup yields CDR1 SGHTA and CDR2 FQGNSA. This CDR3 has 15 amino acids. The CDR3 coding sequence is TGTGCCAGCAGCCAGACTAGCTTCCTCCAAGAGACCCAGTACTTC. It translates to CASSQTSFLQETQYF.

This clone was counted only a few times. Here the CDR3 reads CASREGGYSGANVLTF. The DNA for the CDR3 is TGTGCCAGCAGGGAAGGGGGCTATTCTGGGGCCAACGTCCTGACTTTC. V and J are TRBV28 and TRBJ2-6, with 7 bases identical to TRBD1. Germline CDR1 and CDR2: MDHEN and SYDVKM. The CDR3 totals 16 residues. The trim removed 6 bases at V and 1 base at J, leaving 6 bases unmatched.

The chain carries TRBV28 and TRBJ1-1; no firm D call. CDR1 and CDR2 from the germline V gene are MDHEN and SYDVKM. This CDR3 spans 15 amino acids. V was pared by 6 bases and J by 0 bases, with 14 bases between. The CDR3: CASRSGGPMNTEAFF. The CDR3, as DNA: TGTGCCAGCAGGTCTGGAGGCCCCATGAACACTGAAGCTTTCTTT.

V and J are TRBV4-1 and TRBJ2-6, with TRBD1 matching 12 bases. The CDR3 covers 18 residues. V dropped 4 bases and J dropped 0; count of bases not matched to a gene: 4. CDR1 MGHRA and CDR2 YSYEKL come from the germline V gene. CDR3 protein: CASSLGTGGSSGANVLTF. The CDR3 region has the DNA TGCGCCAGCAGCCTCGGGACAGGGGGCTCCTCTGGGGCCAACGTCCTGACTTTC.

This clone was seen only once. The gene calls are TRBV2 and TRBJ1-4; D is ambiguous. V lost 3 bases and J 5 bases, leaving 4 bases between the germline ends. From germline, CDR1 is SNHLY and CDR2 FYNNEI. This CDR3 spans 12 amino acids. The CDR3 loop is CASSDRNEKLFF. CDR3 DNA sequence: TGTGCCAGCAGTGACCGGAATGAAAAACTGTTTTTT.

The V gene is TRBV11-3, the J gene TRBJ2-6, with D perhaps matching TRBD2 (7 bases). This CDR3 spans 15 amino acids. Deletions cut 4 bases from V and 2 bases from J, with 9 bases between. CDR1 SGHNT and CDR2 YENEEA come from the germline V gene. The DNA for the CDR3 is TGTGCCAGCAGCTCGGGGGGCACTGGGGCCAACGTCCTGACTTTC. Its translation is CASSSGGTGANVLTF.

J is TRBJ2-1 and V is TRBV7-6; 10 bases fit TRBD2. Trimming took 4 bases from V and 5 from J; bases not matched to a gene: 8. This CDR3 contains 16 residues. Germline CDR1 is SGHVS and CDR2 is FNYEAQ. The CDR3 region is CASSSRRLAGNNEQFF. CDR3 sequence (DNA): TGTGCCAGCAGCTCCCGCCGACTAGCGGGTAACAATGAGCAGTTCTTC.

This clone was seen more than once but under ten times. The V gene is TRBV10-3, the J gene TRBJ1-2; tentatively, D is TRBD1 (5 bases). Germline V gene sequence: CDR1 ENHRY, CDR2 SYGVKD. The V gene lost 4 bases and the J gene lost 0 bases, with 18 bases spanning the gap. The CDR3 is 17 amino acids. The CDR3 is CAISGPVGLVSNYGYTF. The CDR3 DNA is TGTGCCATCAGTGGCCCCGTGGGGCTTGTTTCTAACTATGGCTACACCTTC.

The chain links TRBV7-6 to TRBJ2-5, with 12 bases aligning to TRBD2. Germline V lookup: CDR1 SGHVS, CDR2 FNYEAQ. V was clipped by 4 bases and J by 7 bases; unmatched bases: 7. CDR3 length: 15 residues. The CDR3 coding sequence is TGTGCCAGCAGCTCACTAGCGGGAGGAGAGGTGACCCAGTACTTC. Translated, it gives CASSSLAGGEVTQYF.

This chain links TRBV2 with TRBJ2-2, with 8 bases aligning to TRBD2. CDR1 is SNHLY and CDR2 is FYNNEI in the germline V gene. J lost 4 bases, V lost 8 bases, and 9 bases had no gene match. The CDR3 consists of 15 residues. The CDR3 bases are TGTGCCAGCGTAGCGGGGCCCGGGGCCACCGGGGAGCTGTTTTTT. Amino acid sequence: CASVAGPGATGELFF. Full variable domain (missing parts from reference TRBV2 and TRBJ2-2): EPEVTQTPSHQVTQMGQEVILRCVPISNHLYFYWYRQILGQKVEFLVSFYNNEISEKSEIFDDQFSVERPDGSNFTLKIRSTKLEDSAMYFCASVAGPGATGELFFGEGSRLTVL.

Regarding this clone: Other DNA sequences in this specimen translate into the identical CDR3. V and J are TRBV5-1 and TRBJ2-5, with D unclear. Trimming stripped 0 bases from V and 1 base from J, with 10 bases between. Germline assignment: CDR1 SGHRS and CDR2 YFSETQ. This CDR3 has 15 residues. CDR3 nucleotides: TGCGCCAGCAGCTTGGTAGCAGGCCGCCAAGAGACCCAGTACTTC. Encoded protein: CASSLVAGRQETQYF. The variable domain in full, with the rest retrieved from reference TRBV5-1 and TRBJ2-5, is KAGVTQTPRYLIKTRGQQVTLSCSPISGHRSVSWYQQTPGQGLQFLFEYFSETQRNKGNFPGRFSGRQFSNSRSEMNVSTLELGDSALYLCASSLVAGRQETQYFGPGTRLLVL.

V gene TRBV3-1 (or the pseudogene TRBV3-2) combines with J gene TRBJ2-2, with D maybe TRBD2 (5 bases). The CDR3 extends over 14 amino acids. Germline lookup yields CDR1 LGHDT and CDR2 YNNKEL (reference sequence). Trimming pared 4 bases from V and 6 bases from J, leaving 12 bases between. CDR3 sequence reads: CASSRLPSSGELFF. The CDR3 DNA reads as TGTGCCAGCAGCCGCCTACCTAGCTCCGGGGAGCTGTTTTTT.

This sequence joins TRBV28 and TRBJ2-7; 8 positions match TRBD2. In germline, CDR1 is MDHEN, CDR2 SYDVKM. The CDR3 covers 15 residues. Germline trimming cut 7 bases from V and 2 bases from J; bases unmatched to any gene: 10. The CDR3 loop reads CASTPSGSSAYEQYF. CDR3 nucleotides: TGTGCCAGCACTCCCAGCGGGAGCTCCGCCTACGAGCAGTACTTC.